Below are 27 T cell receptor beta chains sequenced from a single sample in a study of cytomegalovirus exposure and HLA in healthy donors. PCR used 60 Vbeta primers and 13 Jbeta primers. The data were produced by immunoSEQ multiplex PCR, yet TCRdb's version contains in-frame clones alone and is incomplete. Here the sample table reports about 130,000 clones. The sample was PBMCs. The origin of the receptors is a woman between 40 and 50 years old in good health and CMV-seropositive.

The rearrangement joins TRBV15 to TRBJ2-1; D not certain. Germline CDR1 and CDR2: LNHNV and YYDKDF (reference sequence). The CDR3 extends over 15 amino acids. The germline V and J ends were trimmed by 0 bases and 0 bases, with 6 bases remaining between them. CDR3 amino acids: CATSRDPGSYNEQFF. The CDR3 DNA sequence: TGTGCCACCAGCAGAGACCCAGGCTCCTACAATGAGCAGTTCTTC. Full variable domain (rest looked up from reference TRBV15 and TRBJ2-1): DAMVIQNPRYQVTQFGKPVTLSCSQTLNHNVMYWYQQKSSQAPKLLFHYYDKDFNNEADTPDNFQSRRPNTSFCFLDIRSPGLGDTAMYLCATSRDPGSYNEQFFGPGTRLTVL.

The V call is TRBV9, the J call TRBJ2-1, with 7 nucleotides matching TRBD1. Germline trimming cut 4 bases from V and 1 base from J; bases unmatched to any gene: 5. Germline CDR1 SGDLS, CDR2 YYNGEE. This CDR3 region has 15 residues. CDR3 coding DNA: TGTGCCAGCAGCCCTCGACAGGGTTCCTACAATGAGCAGTTCTTC. Its translation: CASSPRQGSYNEQFF.

The rearrangement joins TRBV19 to TRBJ2-4, with D maybe TRBD2 (6 bases). The CDR3 is 15 residues long. With 10 bases removed from V and 5 bases from J, the gap between germline ends came to 21 bases. Germline V gene data show CDR1 as LNHDA and CDR2 as SQIVND (reference sequence). The CDR3 loop reads CATQGEGGNQNIQYF. The CDR3 coding sequence is TGTGCCACTCAAGGAGAGGGCGGGAACCAAAACATTCAGTACTTC. The entire variable domain, with the rest obtained from reference TRBV19 and TRBJ2-4, is as follows: DGGITQSPKYLFRKEGQNVTLSCEQNLNHDAMYWYRQDPGQGLRLIYYSQIVNDFQKGDIAEGYSVSREKKESFPLTVTSAQKNPTAFYLCATQGEGGNQNIQYFGAGTRLSVL.

The chain couples TRBV10-3 to TRBJ2-1, with D maybe TRBD2 (6 bases). This CDR3 is 17 amino acids long. The V end was cut by 2 bases, the J end by 4 bases, with 18 bases between. The germline V gene encodes CDR1 ENHRY and CDR2 SYGVKD. The CDR3 nucleotides read TGTGCCATCAGTGAGCCACCTTACCGGGACTTGTACAATGAGCAGTTCTTC. Amino acid sequence: CAISEPPYRDLYNEQFF.

This chain joins TRBV20-1 and TRBJ2-5; D unresolved. The CDR3 is 9 residues long. Germline V gene sequence: CDR1 DFQATT, CDR2 SNEGSKA (reference sequence). Trimming removed 6 bases from V and 5 bases from J, with 4 bases in between. CDR3 nucleotides: TGCAGTGCCCCGGAGACCCAGTACTTC. It specifies CSAPETQYF.

The chain combines TRBV19 with TRBJ2-3; D unresolved. Germline assignment: CDR1 LNHDA and CDR2 SQIVND (reference sequence). Trimming shortened V by 6 bases and J by 3 bases, and 10 bases separated the two germline ends. The CDR3 totals 13 residues. DNA of the CDR3: TGTGCCAGTAGCCTGGTCGGGACAGATACGCAGTATTTT. Amino acid sequence: CASSLVGTDTQYF.

This chain uses TRBV7-9 with TRBJ2-7, with D perhaps matching TRBD1 (7 bases). The CDR3 spans 16 residues. The V end was cut by 2 bases, the J end by 2 bases, with 16 bases between. Germline V CDR1 and CDR2: SEHNR, FQNEAQ (reference sequence). The CDR3 protein is CASSLNAGQKAYEQYF. Written as DNA, the CDR3 is TGTGCCAGCAGCTTAAATGCGGGACAGAAGGCCTACGAGCAGTACTTC.

The V and J genes are TRBV30 and TRBJ1-2; TRBD1 might be the D (5 bases). The V gene's germline CDR1 is GTSNPN and CDR2 SVGIG (reference sequence). V gave up 7 bases and J gave up 7 bases, with 19 bases separating them. There are 13 residues in the CDR3. CDR3 loop: CASRTLPASGYTF. DNA of the CDR3: TGTGCCTCCCGGACACTCCCGGCATCTGGCTACACCTTC.

The chain has TRBV30 and TRBJ1-5; no firm D call. The CDR3 consists of 14 residues. Trimming left V 1 base short and J 5 bases short, with 12 bases between. Germline CDR1 and CDR2: GTSNPN and SVGIG (reference sequence). CDR3 bases: TGTGCCTGGAGTGACGGGATCGGGGATCAGCCCCAGCATTTT. Its protein product is CAWSDGIGDQPQHF. The whole variable domain, filled in from reference TRBV30 and TRBJ1-5, reads SQTIHQWPATLVQPVGSPLSLECTVEGTSNPNLYWYRQAAGRGLQLLFYSVGIGQISSEVPQNLSASRPQDRQFILSSKKLLLSDSGFYLCAWSDGIGDQPQHFGDGTRLSIL.

This chain uses TRBV5-4 with TRBJ1-5; D is perhaps TRBD1 (6 bases). Trimming cost V 3 bases and J 2 bases, with 12 bases left between them. Germline V CDR1 and CDR2: SGHNT, YYREEE (reference sequence). The CDR3 is 15 amino acids. The CDR3, as DNA: TGTGCCAGCAGCTGGGGGGGGGCAGGCAATCAGCCCCAGCATTTT. The encoded protein is CASSWGGAGNQPQHF.

The rearrangement joins TRBV6-1 to TRBJ1-5, with D perhaps matching TRBD1 (6 bases). This CDR3 is 15 amino acids long. The ends were cut back, 7 bases at V and 0 bases at J, with 13 bases in the middle. Germline V CDR1 and CDR2: MNHNS, SASEGT. The CDR3 sequence: CASKYRDNSNQPQHF. The CDR3 DNA sequence: TGTGCCAGCAAGTACCGGGACAATAGCAATCAGCCCCAGCATTTT.

The genes are TRBV5-1 and TRBJ2-3; 7 bases are a match to TRBD2. CDR3 length: 17 residues. Germline loops: CDR1 SGHRS, CDR2 YFSETQ. With 0 bases clipped from V and 2 bases from J, the junction kept 9 bases outside the gene matches. The CDR3 DNA is TGCGCCAGCAGCTTGGCCGGGGGGTCCAGGGTCACAGATACGCAGTATTTT. Translating it yields CASSLAGGSRVTDTQYF.

The V gene is TRBV6-6, the J gene TRBJ1-4, with D unresolved. CDR1 is MNHNY and CDR2 is SVGAGI in the germline V gene (reference sequence). V lost 5 bases and J lost 8, with 18 bases in between. The CDR3 is 15 residues long. CDR3 amino acids: CASSHGRGQWEKLFF. The CDR3 nucleotides are TGTGCCAGCAGTCACGGTAGAGGGCAATGGGAAAAACTGTTTTTT.

The chain is built from TRBV11-2 and TRBJ2-7; TRBD1 might be the D (6 bases). V lost 1 base and J 4 bases, leaving 26 bases between the germline ends. CDR1 is SGHAT, CDR2 FQNNGV, per germline. The CDR3 spans 19 residues. The DNA of the CDR3 is TGTGCCAGCAGCTTAGTTCGACCCCTCCCGGATACAGGGTTTTACGAGCAGTACTTC. It codes for CASSLVRPLPDTGFYEQYF.

The chain has TRBV19 and TRBJ2-7; 7 bases agree with TRBD2. The V gene's germline CDR1 is LNHDA and CDR2 SQIVND (reference sequence). The CDR3 has 15 amino acids. V lost 1 base, J lost 3 bases, and 6 bases stayed unmatched. The CDR3: CASSIVREEDYEQYF. CDR3 DNA sequence: TGTGCCAGTAGTATAGTTCGGGAGGAGGACTACGAGCAGTACTTC.

This rearrangement joins TRBV7-2 to TRBJ2-3; 8 bases match TRBD2. The germline V gene has CDR1 SGHTA and CDR2 FQGNSA. The CDR3 runs to 17 residues. V gave up 5 bases and J gave up 3 bases; unmatched junction bases: 13. CDR3 sequence: CASSDLEAGDITDTQYF. CDR3 nucleotide sequence: TGTGCCAGCAGCGACCTGGAAGCGGGGGACATTACAGATACGCAGTATTTT.

The rearrangement links TRBV5-4 to TRBJ1-6; D unresolved. Trimming stripped 3 bases from V and 1 base from J, with 11 bases between. CDR1 SGHNT and CDR2 YYREEE come from the germline V gene (reference sequence). The CDR3 covers 16 residues. DNA for the CDR3: TGTGCCAGCAGCTCGGGAGGCATATCCTATAATTCACCCCTCCACTTT. Its protein product is CASSSGGISYNSPLHF.

The rearrangement uses TRBV28 and TRBJ1-2; 8 nucleotides agree with TRBD1. This CDR3 has 15 amino acids. V dropped 6 bases and J dropped 4; count of bases not matched to a gene: 10. Germline V CDR1 and CDR2: MDHEN, SYDVKM. CDR3: CASSPYGTGRYGYTF. As DNA, the CDR3 is TGTGCCAGCAGCCCCTACGGGACAGGTCGCTATGGCTACACCTTC.

The rearrangement links TRBV19 to TRBJ1-5, with 7 bases that match TRBD1. Germline loops: CDR1 LNHDA, CDR2 SQIVND (reference sequence). V shed 4 bases and J 7 bases; nucleotides not matched to a gene: 13. This CDR3 spans 16 amino acids. In DNA form, the CDR3 reads TGTGCCAGTAGTACCATAGGCCAGGGGGTAAGACAGCCCCAGCATTTT. It codes for CASSTIGQGVRQPQHF.

The chain links TRBV30 to TRBJ1-6; weak D call: TRBD1 (6 bases). CDR1 and CDR2 (germline): GTSNPN, SVGIG (reference sequence). Trimming removed 6 bases from V and 4 bases from J, with 16 bases in between. The CDR3 is 15 residues long. CDR3 sequence reads: CACLRAGAYNSPLHF. CDR3 nucleotides: TGTGCCTGCCTAAGGGCAGGGGCTTATAATTCACCCCTCCACTTT.

J is TRBJ1-5 and V is TRBV19, with D possibly TRBD1 on 5 matching bases. Trimming took off 7 bases at V and 5 bases at J, with 18 bases between the two ends. The CDR3 contains 15 residues. The germline V gene has CDR1 LNHDA and CDR2 SQIVND (reference sequence). The CDR3 protein is CASMGGGMVDQPQHF. CDR3 sequence (DNA): TGTGCCAGTATGGGGGGGGGAATGGTCGATCAGCCCCAGCATTTT.

This sequence joins TRBV14 and TRBJ1-2, with TRBD1 identical over 7 bases. This CDR3 has 14 amino acids. CDR1 and CDR2 from the germline V gene are SGHDN and FVKESK. The ends lost 4 bases at V and 4 bases at J; junction bases unmatched: 6. CDR3 in amino acids: CASSPSGTAYGYTF. The CDR3 nucleotides read TGTGCCAGCAGCCCCTCCGGGACAGCCTATGGCTACACCTTC.

V usage is TRBV11-2 and J usage is TRBJ2-7, with D perhaps matching TRBD1 (5 bases). There are 13 residues in the CDR3. Deletions cut 3 bases from V and 3 bases from J, with 9 bases between. Germline lookup yields CDR1 SGHAT and CDR2 FQNNGV. The CDR3 region is CASSLDNYYEQYF. In nucleotides, the CDR3 is TGTGCCAGCAGCTTGGACAACTACTACGAGCAGTACTTC.

The genes are TRBV7-2 and TRBJ2-7, with D perhaps TRBD2 (5 bases). Looked up from germline, CDR1 is SGHTA and CDR2 is FQGNSA. This CDR3 is 11 amino acids long. The V end lost 5 bases, the J end lost 6 bases, and 8 bases lay between the germline ends. The CDR3 nucleotides read TGTGCCAGCAGCACCGGAGGCGAGCAGTACTTC. The encoded protein is CASSTGGEQYF. Using reference TRBV7-2 and TRBJ2-7 for the parts outside the CDR3, the full variable domain is GAGVSQSPSNKVTEKGKDVELRCDPISGHTALYWYRQSLGQGLEFLIYFQGNSAPDKSGLPSDRFSAERTGGSVSTLTIQRTQQEDSAVYLCASSTGGEQYFGPGTRLTVT.

This sequence joins TRBV28 and TRBJ1-3; tentative D call: TRBD1 (5 bases). CDR3 length: 13 residues. The germline V and J ends were trimmed by 2 bases and 7 bases, with 9 bases remaining between them. In germline, CDR1 is MDHEN, CDR2 SYDVKM. The CDR3 bases are TGTGCCAGCAGTTTAGGGGCAGGCAACACCATATATTTT. This gives the protein CASSLGAGNTIYF. The full variable domain, in which reference TRBV28 and TRBJ1-3 provide the parts outside the CDR3, is DVKVTQSSRYLVKRTGEKVFLECVQDMDHENMFWYRQDPGLGLRLIYFSYDVKMKEKGDIPEGYSVSREKKERFSLILESASTNQTSMYLCASSLGAGNTIYFGEGSWLTVV.

V is TRBV19 and J is TRBJ2-1; 9 bases agree with TRBD2. Germline V gives CDR1 LNHDA, CDR2 SQIVND (reference sequence). The length of the CDR3 is 16 residues. V lost 4 bases to trimming and J lost 8 bases; unmatched junction nucleotides: 12. CDR3 sequence reads: CASSRPLAGTGDEQFF. DNA of the CDR3: TGTGCCAGTAGTAGGCCTCTAGCGGGGACGGGCGATGAGCAGTTCTTC.

The rearrangement links TRBV19 to TRBJ2-7, with 8 nucleotides matching TRBD1. In germline, CDR1 is LNHDA, CDR2 SQIVND (reference sequence). The CDR3 is 16 amino acids. V lost 4 bases, J lost 3 bases, and 11 bases stayed unmatched. This chain's CDR3 is CASSRGQGWAFYEQYF. The DNA for the CDR3 is TGTGCCAGTAGTAGAGGACAGGGCTGGGCCTTCTACGAGCAGTACTTC. The entire variable domain, with the rest obtained from reference TRBV19 and TRBJ2-7, is as follows: DGGITQSPKYLFRKEGQNVTLSCEQNLNHDAMYWYRQDPGQGLRLIYYSQIVNDFQKGDIAEGYSVSREKKESFPLTVTSAQKNPTAFYLCASSRGQGWAFYEQYFGPGTRLTVT.